This TCR beta chain was obtained from a study of T cell responses to AZD1222 COVID-19 vaccine. This CDR3 contains 11 residues. Germline lookup yields CDR1 SGHNT and CDR2 YYREEE (reference sequence). The ends were cut back, 4 bases at V and 10 bases at J, with 11 bases in the middle. TCRdb keeps only in-frame clones here, not all; method: immunoSEQ multiplex PCR. The data show approximately 200,000 clones, approximately 90% seen once. The chain couples TRBV5-4 to TRBJ1-1, with D tentatively TRBD1 (5 bases). The sample here was peripheral blood, taken 28 days after the second AZD1222 dose. This sequence originates from an adult who received the AZD1222 COVID-19 vaccine. In DNA form, the CDR3 reads TGTGCCAGCAGCGCCGGGGGGGGAGCTTTCTTT. Encoded protein: CASSAGGGAFF.